A single sample gave rise to the 24 T cell receptor beta chains below, sequenced in a study of control samples from healthy donors and cancer patients. The table came from immunoSEQ multiplex PCR; TCRdb's copy has only in-frame clones and leaves some out. Seen here are approximately 190,000 clones, approximately 91% observed once, and the top ten hold about 1.7%. Sample: blood. All receptors come from a man younger than 40 in good health.

The J gene is TRBJ1-2, the V gene TRBV6-5, with D hard to call. The CDR3 is 14 amino acids. In germline, CDR1 is MNHEY, CDR2 SVGAGI. V gave up 6 bases and J gave up 7 bases, with 18 bases separating them. CDR3 sequence (DNA): TGTGCCAGCAGCCCCGACGGGGTGTCTGGTGGCTACACCTTC. This translates into CASSPDGVSGGYTF.

The chain carries TRBV6-5 and TRBJ1-1; D gene uncertain. There are 15 residues in the CDR3. CDR1 and CDR2 from the germline V gene are MNHEY and SVGAGI. The germline V and J ends were trimmed by 0 bases and 1 base, with 9 bases remaining between them. DNA of the CDR3: TGTGCCAGCAGTTACTCGAACATTGAGAACACTGAAGCTTTCTTT. Protein sequence: CASSYSNIENTEAFF.

The chain carries TRBV18 and TRBJ1-1; maybe TRBD1 (5 bases). The V end lost 5 bases, the J end lost 1 base, and 14 bases lay between the germline ends. The germline V gene has CDR1 KGHSH and CDR2 LQKENI. The CDR3 covers 15 residues. The CDR3 reads CASSTTDAKNTEAFF. The CDR3 nucleotides read TGTGCCAGCTCAACGACAGATGCTAAGAACACTGAAGCTTTCTTT.

The chain combines TRBV19 with TRBJ1-5; D gene unclear. Germline V gives CDR1 LNHDA, CDR2 SQIVND (reference sequence). The CDR3 runs to 17 residues. V lost 6 bases to trimming and J lost 2 bases, with 20 bases between them. The CDR3 protein is CASRLGHPEYGNQPQHF. CDR3 DNA sequence: TGTGCCAGTAGACTCGGTCACCCGGAGTATGGCAATCAGCCCCAGCATTTT.

This chain joins TRBV4-1 and TRBJ1-6; TRBD1 matches at 10 bases. Losses at the gene ends were 3 bases for V and 8 bases for J; bases not matched to a gene: 7. Per germline, CDR1 MGHRA and CDR2 YSYEKL. The CDR3 has 16 residues. In DNA, the CDR3 is TGCGCCAGCAGCCATTCGACAGGGGGCATGTATTCACCCCTCCACTTT. Its translation is CASSHSTGGMYSPLHF.

This clone was found once. The gene calls are TRBV6-1 and TRBJ2-3, with unresolved D. The CDR3 spans 12 residues. The germline V gene encodes CDR1 MNHNS and CDR2 SASEGT. The V end was cut by 3 bases, the J end by 6 bases, with 7 bases between. CDR3 residues: CASSEVTDTQYF. Here the CDR3 DNA reads TGTGCCAGCAGTGAGGTTACGGATACGCAGTATTTT.

The rearrangement links TRBV14 to TRBJ2-3; no clear D. V lost 0 bases and J lost 8, with 6 bases in between. The length of the CDR3 is 12 residues. Germline V gives CDR1 SGHDN, CDR2 FVKESK. In DNA, the CDR3 is TGTGCCAGCAGCCAAGAATGGGGTACGCAGTATTTT. As protein: CASSQEWGTQYF.

V usage is TRBV10-3 and J usage is TRBJ2-7, with D maybe TRBD1 (6 bases). V lost 6 bases, J lost 3 bases, and 9 bases lay in between. Looked up from germline, CDR1 is ENHRY and CDR2 is SYGVKD. CDR3 length equals 12 residues. This CDR3 is CAISRGDYEQYF. The CDR3 DNA sequence: TGTGCCATCAGCAGGGGCGACTACGAGCAGTACTTC.

V and J are TRBV6-2 or TRBV6-3 and TRBJ2-7; 9 positions match TRBD1. Germline V gene lookup returns CDR1 MNHEY and CDR2 SVGEGT. The CDR3 spans 14 residues. The V and J ends lost 6 bases and 12 bases, in that order; junction bases with no gene match: 15. As DNA, the CDR3 is TGTGCCAGCAGCCCCAACAACAAAGGGGACAGGGCGTACTTC. It specifies CASSPNNKGDRAYF.

This clone was found a few times. The chain links TRBV5-1 to TRBJ2-1; 11 nucleotides agree with TRBD1. V shed 3 bases and J 7 bases; nucleotides not matched to a gene: 6. This CDR3 contains 15 residues. CDR1 SGHRS and CDR2 YFSETQ come from the germline V gene. The CDR3 is CASSWDGQGANEQFF. The CDR3 nucleotides read TGCGCCAGCAGCTGGGATGGACAGGGGGCGAATGAGCAGTTCTTC.

V gene TRBV9 combines with J gene TRBJ2-1; 15 bases agree with TRBD2. The CDR3 is made up of 16 amino acids. The germline V gene has CDR1 SGDLS and CDR2 YYNGEE. V shed 3 bases and J 4 bases; nucleotides not matched to a gene: 2. This chain's CDR3 is CASSGTSGGEYNEQFF. In DNA form, the CDR3 reads TGTGCCAGCAGCGGGACTAGCGGGGGGGAATACAATGAGCAGTTCTTC.

The chain couples TRBV28 to TRBJ1-4, with D perhaps matching TRBD1 (6 bases). Per the germline V gene, CDR1 is MDHEN and CDR2 is SYDVKM. The CDR3 spans 15 residues. V lost 4 bases and J 3 bases, leaving 12 bases between the germline ends. The CDR3 loop reads CASSSPQGPNEKLFF. For the CDR3, the DNA is TGTGCCAGCAGTTCCCCCCAGGGGCCTAATGAAAAACTGTTTTTT.

This chain joins TRBV5-6 and TRBJ2-3; D is undetermined. Germline V gene lookup returns CDR1 SGHDT and CDR2 YYEEEE. Deletions cut 3 bases from V and 0 bases from J, with 14 bases between. The CDR3 loop spans 16 amino acids. CDR3 sequence: CASSSALVASTDTQYF. CDR3 in DNA: TGTGCCAGCAGCTCGGCCTTAGTAGCTAGCACAGATACGCAGTATTTT.

The chain employs TRBV3-1 (or the pseudogene TRBV3-2) and TRBJ1-3; TRBD1 agrees at 7 bases. This CDR3 contains 15 residues. V was pared by 1 base and J by 4 bases, with 4 bases of the junction left unmatched. The germline CDR1 and CDR2 sequences are LGHDT and YNNKEL (reference sequence). As DNA, the CDR3 is TGTGCCAGCAGCCAAGCCGACAGGGTGGGAAACACCATATATTTT. Translated, it gives CASSQADRVGNTIYF.

The chain is built from TRBV2 and TRBJ2-1; perhaps D is TRBD1 or TRBD2 (5 bases each). The V and J ends lost 6 bases and 8 bases respectively, with 11 bases between them. Germline assignment: CDR1 SNHLY and CDR2 FYNNEI. The CDR3 consists of 12 residues. This CDR3 is CASRGVSYEQFF. The CDR3 DNA reads as TGTGCCAGCAGGGGGGTGAGCTATGAGCAGTTCTTC.

CDR3 nucleotides: TGTGCCAGCAGCTTAGTAGGAGTTTCCTCCTACAATGAGCAGTTCTTC. Its translation is CASSLVGVSSYNEQFF. This chain uses TRBV7-9 with TRBJ2-1; D not certain. Germline V CDR1 and CDR2: SEHNR, FQNEAQ (reference sequence). The CDR3 loop spans 16 amino acids. Trimming shortened V by 1 base and J by 0 bases, and 10 bases separated the two germline ends. Full variable domain (rest looked up from reference TRBV7-9 and TRBJ2-1): DTGVSQNPRHKITKRGQNVTFRCDPISEHNRLYWYRQTLGQGPEFLTYFQNEAQLEKSRLLSDRFSAERPKGSFSTLEIQRTEQGDSAMYLCASSLVGVSSYNEQFFGPGTRLTVL.

The CDR3 DNA follows: TGTGCCAGCAGTTTAATAGTGACAGCTAACTATGGCTACACCTTC. Translated, it gives CASSLIVTANYGYTF. The chain links TRBV28 to TRBJ1-2; D is possibly TRBD1 (5 bases). The CDR3 loop spans 15 amino acids. Trimming removed 2 bases from V and 0 bases from J, with 10 bases in between. Looked up from germline, CDR1 is MDHEN and CDR2 is SYDVKM.

The chain recombines TRBV7-9 with TRBJ2-1; perhaps D is TRBD1 or TRBD2 (5 bases each). Trimming removed 0 bases at V and 5 bases at J, with 8 bases between. Germline V gene lookup returns CDR1 SEHNR and CDR2 FQNEAQ (reference sequence). CDR3 length: 14 residues. The DNA of the CDR3 is TGTGCCAGCAGCTTAGCCGGGGCCAACAATGAGCAGTTCTTC. Translated: CASSLAGANNEQFF.

This clone was detected only once. J is TRBJ2-7 and V is TRBV4-1; the D gene could be TRBD1 or TRBD2 (7 bases each). Per germline, CDR1 MGHRA and CDR2 YSYEKL. Deletions cut 4 bases from V and 2 bases from J, with 12 bases between. The length of the CDR3 is 14 residues. The CDR3 sequence is CASSRGGGAYEQYF. CDR3 coding DNA: TGCGCCAGCAGCCGGGGAGGGGGCGCCTACGAGCAGTACTTC.

V and J are TRBV12-3 or TRBV12-4 and TRBJ2-3; D uncertain. V lost 6 bases and J 3 bases, leaving 7 bases between the germline ends. The length of the CDR3 is 12 residues. CDR3 nucleotide sequence: TGTGCCAGCAGGCCACCAACAGATACGCAGTATTTT. Its protein is CASRPPTDTQYF.

This clone was observed once. The CDR3 sequence: CASAVSQSGNTIYF. The CDR3 bases are TGTGCCAGCGCCGTCAGTCAGTCTGGAAACACCATATATTTT. This chain connects TRBV7-8 to TRBJ1-3; D is undetermined. Germline values: CDR1 SGHVS, CDR2 FQNEAQ. Trimming shortened V by 8 bases and J by 1 base, and 12 bases separated the two germline ends. The CDR3 covers 14 residues.

This clone was observed a few times. The V gene is TRBV7-9, the J gene TRBJ1-1, with TRBD1 as a possible D gene (5 bases). Trimming removed 5 bases at V and 0 bases at J, with 13 bases between. Germline V lookup: CDR1 SEHNR, CDR2 FQNEAQ (reference sequence). The CDR3 runs 15 residues. CDR3 nucleotides: TGTGCCAGCAGCCCCCGGACAAATATGAACACTGAAGCTTTCTTT. The encoded protein is CASSPRTNMNTEAFF. Using reference TRBV7-9 and TRBJ1-1 for the parts outside the CDR3, the full variable domain is DTGVSQNPRHKITKRGQNVTFRCDPISEHNRLYWYRQTLGQGPEFLTYFQNEAQLEKSRLLSDRFSAERPKGSFSTLEIQRTEQGDSAMYLCASSPRTNMNTEAFFGQGTRLTVV.

The J gene is TRBJ2-1, the V gene TRBV11-2; maybe TRBD1 (6 bases). Per the germline V gene, CDR1 is SGHAT and CDR2 is FQNNGV. The CDR3 spans 16 residues. V was clipped by 5 bases and J by 5 bases, with 19 bases between them. The CDR3 DNA sequence: TGTGCCAGCAGCCCGACCTTGCCCCAGGGGCACAATGAGCAGTTCTTC. Translation gives CASSPTLPQGHNEQFF.

The genes are TRBV9 and TRBJ2-1, with TRBD2 matching 12 bases. The CDR3 runs to 14 residues. Germline-derived CDR1 and CDR2 are SGDLS and YYNGEE. The ends lost 3 bases at V and 9 bases at J; junction bases unmatched: 4. The CDR3 loop is CASSGLAGEGEQFF. The CDR3 region has the DNA TGTGCCAGCAGCGGACTAGCGGGGGAGGGTGAGCAGTTCTTC.